This paragraph reports one T cell receptor (beta chain). Its antigen remains unidentified. Terminally differentiated effector memory CD45RA+ cells were excluded by CCR7 positive selection of CD45RO-negative cells. Donors were healthy HIV-negative adults without recent acute infections or vaccinations. This entry is derived from a study of shared clonotypes between healthy human individuals. Study outcomes and limitations: In contrast to clonotypes shared by all four donors, non-shared clonotypes had lower generation probabilities. Incompleteness in sorted-subset sequencing, despite large depth, was shown by rarefaction.

Using immunoSEQ multiplex PCR, the repertoire was profiled, and TCRdb retains in-frame clones only, with some absent. This table holds hundreds of thousands of clones, about 91% found once. The sample was naive CD8+ T cells sorted from blood. This clonotype originated in a man aged 30 to 39 in good health.

CDR3 coding DNA: TGTGCCAGCAGACCTACAGGGGTCACTGAAGCTTTCTTT. This translates into CASRPTGVTEAFF. V gene TRBV5-4 combines with J gene TRBJ1-1; TRBD1 matches at 7 bases. Germline V lookup: CDR1 SGHNT, CDR2 YYREEE (reference sequence). The V gene end was trimmed by 5 bases and the J gene end by 4 bases; junction bases not matched to a gene: 5. The CDR3 has 13 amino acids.